This T cell receptor (beta chain) was identified during a study of STAT5B mutations in CD4+ large granular lymphocyte leukemia. Points from the study as a whole: TRBV06-family usage was enriched in top patient clones (8/27) versus controls (2/35). Patient CD4-sorted repertoires stayed more clonal than healthy ones after leukemic-clone removal.

Sequencing used immunoSEQ multiplex PCR; TCRdb keeps in-frame clones, though not all of them. Altogether about 33,000 clones are present, roughly 81% being singletons, with the ten largest covering nearly 4.5%. This clone has a handful of counts. What it binds is unknown. The germline CDR1 and CDR2 sequences are SNHLY and FYNNEI. The CDR3 covers 14 residues. V lost 6 bases, J lost 7 bases, and 18 bases lay in between. Material for sequencing was CD4+ T cells from blood buffy coats. The clonotype originates from a human donor in good health. The chain links TRBV2 to TRBJ1-2; perhaps TRBD1 as D (6 bases). The CDR3 DNA is TGTGCCAGCAGGGGGCCTGCAGGGGTGGCTGGCTACACCTTC. This translates into CASRGPAGVAGYTF.